A single sample is the source of the 31 T cell receptor beta chains below, sequenced in a study of vaccination and CD4 T cells after COVID-19. Oncomine TCR Beta short-read sequencing was applied to DNA from cultured CD4+ T cells. TCRdb ran MiXCR on the PCR reads and lists one entry per CDR3 protein. The table lists around 20,000 distinct CDR3 sequences, roughly 45% of them singletons. The sample's treatment: approximately 9-day PBMC culture with coronavirus spike peptide pools or control peptides (ViraFEST assay). No antigen has been assigned to these receptors. The sequencing input was CD4+ T cells from blood, cultured in vitro. The receptors originated from a human donor who had recovered from COVID-19.

This chain uses TRBV30 with TRBJ2-7, with a tentative D call TRBD2 (6 bases). The V and J ends lost 3 bases and 5 bases respectively, with 29 bases between them. Germline CDR1 is GTSNPN and CDR2 is SVGIG (reference sequence). The CDR3 runs 18 residues. Here the CDR3 reads CAWSSPRQLGGNYDEQYF. The CDR3 bases are TGTGCCTGGAGCTCACCTAGACAACTCGGGGGTAACTACGACGAGCAGTACTTC. Using reference TRBV30 and TRBJ2-7 for the parts outside the CDR3, the full variable domain is SQTIHQWPATLVQPVGSPLSLECTVEGTSNPNLYWYRQAAGRGLQLLFYSVGIGQISSEVPQNLSASRPQDRQFILSSKKLLLSDSGFYLCAWSSPRQLGGNYDEQYFGPGTRLTVT.

This chain links TRBV7-8 with TRBJ1-1, with D hard to call. The CDR3 length is 16 residues. The V gene's germline CDR1 is SGHVS and CDR2 FQNEAQ. The ends were cut back, 5 bases at V and 4 bases at J, with 20 bases in the middle. DNA of the CDR3: TGTGCCAGCAGCCCCCGGGTCGATCTGGGCACCACTGAAGCTTTCTTT. Translation gives CASSPRVDLGTTEAFF.

The rearrangement joins TRBV5-4 to TRBJ2-1; TRBD2 matches at 9 bases. CDR1 and CDR2 from the germline V gene are SGHNT and YYREEE (reference sequence). V gave up 2 bases and J gave up 1 base; unmatched junction bases: 1. The CDR3 sequence is 15 residues long. In nucleotides, the CDR3 is TGTGCCAGCAGCTTCAGCGGGGGGTCCTACAATGAGCAGTTCTTC. It specifies CASSFSGGSYNEQFF.

This clonotype showed up just a few times. CDR3 in DNA: TGTGCCAGCAGCTTCCGGGACCGGGGCACTGAAGCTTTCTTT. Amino acids: CASSFRDRGTEAFF. V is TRBV7-2 and J is TRBJ1-1, with D possibly being TRBD1 (5 bases). V was trimmed by 3 bases and J by 4 bases, leaving 12 bases between them. The CDR3 covers 14 residues. Per germline, CDR1 SGHTA and CDR2 FQGNSA.

The chain has TRBV19 and TRBJ1-5; D not resolved. CDR3 length equals 13 residues. Trimming took 6 bases from V and 0 from J, leaving 6 bases between them. Germline V gene data show CDR1 as LNHDA and CDR2 as SQIVND (reference sequence). The CDR3 reads CASRFYSNQPQHF. The CDR3 nucleotides read TGTGCCAGTAGATTCTATAGCAATCAGCCCCAGCATTTT. The entire variable domain, with the rest obtained from reference TRBV19 and TRBJ1-5, is as follows: DGGITQSPKYLFRKEGQNVTLSCEQNLNHDAMYWYRQDPGQGLRLIYYSQIVNDFQKGDIAEGYSVSREKKESFPLTVTSAQKNPTAFYLCASRFYSNQPQHFGDGTRLSIL.

The rearrangement joins TRBV7-2 to TRBJ2-1; tentatively, D is TRBD1 (6 bases). Germline-derived CDR1 and CDR2 are SGHTA and FQGNSA. The CDR3 sequence is 13 residues long. Deletions cut 5 bases from V and 15 bases from J, with 20 bases between. CDR3 residues: CASSPRHRGIGFF. DNA of the CDR3: TGTGCCAGCAGCCCCCGTCATAGGGGGATTGGGTTCTTC.

In this sample, this clonotype is medium-sized. The chain has TRBV24-1 and TRBJ1-2; D ambiguous. Germline V CDR1 and CDR2: KGHDR, SFDVKD. Deletions cut 0 bases from V and 6 bases from J, with 7 bases between. The CDR3 contains 13 residues. The CDR3 is CATSDLVGNGYTF. CDR3 coding DNA: TGTGCCACCAGTGATTTGGTGGGGAATGGCTACACCTTC.

The gene calls are TRBV30 and TRBJ1-1; 7 bases line up with TRBD1. The CDR3 consists of 13 residues. With V trimmed by 2 bases and J by 1 base, 1 base remained unmatched. Germline V gene sequence: CDR1 GTSNPN, CDR2 SVGIG (reference sequence). The CDR3 DNA reads as TGTGCCTGGAGTAGGGGGCGGAACACTGAAGCTTTCTTT. This gives the protein CAWSRGRNTEAFF.

The rearrangement joins TRBV12-3 or TRBV12-4 to TRBJ1-5; D might be TRBD1 (5 bases). The CDR3 totals 14 residues. V lost 5 bases to trimming and J lost 4 bases, with 12 bases between them. The CDR3 here is CASSHRDGNQPQHF. For the CDR3, the DNA is TGTGCCAGCAGTCACCGGGACGGTAATCAGCCCCAGCATTTT.

V is TRBV7-6 and J is TRBJ2-7; 9 bases are shared with TRBD2. The length of the CDR3 is 16 residues. In germline, CDR1 is SGHVS, CDR2 FNYEAQ. Trimming at V came to 1 base and at J to 0 bases, leaving 4 bases not matched to a gene. Here the CDR3 DNA reads TGTGCCAGCAGCTTAGGCCCTAGCGGGACCTCCTACGAGCAGTACTTC. It is translated as CASSLGPSGTSYEQYF.

This sequence joins TRBV7-2 and TRBJ2-5, with 9 bases that match TRBD2. The CDR3 has 15 residues. V shed 5 bases and J 6 bases; nucleotides not matched to a gene: 10. CDR1 is SGHTA and CDR2 is FQGNSA in the germline V gene. CDR3: CASSPPGTSTQTQYF. The DNA of the CDR3 is TGTGCCAGCAGCCCCCCGGGGACTAGCACGCAGACCCAGTACTTC.

The rearrangement joins TRBV7-3 to TRBJ2-1; perhaps TRBD2 as D (6 bases). Looked up from germline, CDR1 is SGHTA and CDR2 is FQGTGA. Trimming took 3 bases from V and 2 from J, leaving 11 bases between them. This CDR3 region has 15 residues. Here the CDR3 reads CASSLPGVPYNEQFF. CDR3 sequence (DNA): TGTGCCAGCAGCTTGCCGGGAGTCCCCTACAATGAGCAGTTCTTC. Filled out from reference TRBV7-3 and TRBJ2-1, the complete variable domain reads GAGVSQTPSNKVTEKGKYVELRCDPISGHTALYWYRQSLGQGPEFLIYFQGTGAADDSGLPNDRFFAVRPEGSVSTLKIQRTERGDSAVYLCASSLPGVPYNEQFFGPGTRLTVL.

This clonotype was seen more than once but under ten times. The chain combines TRBV19 with TRBJ1-1, with TRBD1 identical over 7 bases. The CDR3 length is 14 residues. Germline V CDR1 and CDR2: LNHDA, SQIVND (reference sequence). The trim removed 5 bases at V and 4 bases at J, leaving 7 bases unmatched. The CDR3 sequence is CASSLTGFGTEAFF. CDR3 in DNA: TGTGCCAGTAGTTTGACAGGGTTTGGCACTGAAGCTTTCTTT.

This chain joins TRBV5-1 and TRBJ2-2; D is unresolved. The germline V gene encodes CDR1 SGHRS and CDR2 YFSETQ. CDR3 length: 14 residues. The germline V and J ends were trimmed by 5 bases and 4 bases, with 12 bases remaining between them. Here the CDR3 DNA reads TGCGCCAGCAGTACCCTATCGGGCACCGGGGAGCTGTTTTTT. It specifies CASSTLSGTGELFF.

The chain couples TRBV10-1 to TRBJ2-2, with TRBD2 matching 12 bases. Germline V gene data show CDR1 as WNHNN and CDR2 as SYGVQD (reference sequence). The CDR3 extends over 16 amino acids. V was clipped by 5 bases and J by 1 base; unmatched bases: 2. The CDR3 reads CASSKLAGGNTGELFF. Written as DNA, the CDR3 is TGCGCCAGCAGTAAACTAGCGGGAGGGAACACCGGGGAGCTGTTTTTT.

This clonotype has more than one count but fewer than ten. The J gene is TRBJ1-5, the V gene TRBV6-2 or TRBV6-3; 7 bases agree with TRBD1. The CDR3 has 17 amino acids. Germline V gene data show CDR1 as MNHEY and CDR2 as SVGEGT. V dropped 8 bases and J dropped 0; count of bases not matched to a gene: 13. CDR3: CASLPGQRSYSNQPQHF. The CDR3 nucleotides are TGTGCCAGCTTACCGGGACAGAGATCGTATAGCAATCAGCCCCAGCATTTT.

This clonotype has more than one count but fewer than ten. The chain couples TRBV28 to TRBJ1-1, with D tentatively TRBD1 (6 bases). Trimming took 6 bases from V and 6 from J, leaving 20 bases between them. This CDR3 is 15 amino acids long. Germline CDR1 is MDHEN and CDR2 is SYDVKM. CDR3 in DNA: TGTGCCAGCAGCCTCGGGGGGGGCGTCCGTCCTGAAGCTTTCTTT. Translating it yields CASSLGGGVRPEAFF.

The chain links TRBV7-9 to TRBJ1-1; perhaps TRBD1 as D (6 bases). Germline CDR1 and CDR2: SEHNR and FQNEAQ (reference sequence). This CDR3 region has 15 residues. V was cut by 1 base and J by 1 base, with 10 bases left in between. The CDR3 reads CASSLGGQGNTEAFF. The CDR3 DNA sequence: TGTGCCAGCAGCTTAGGGGGGCAGGGGAACACTGAAGCTTTCTTT.

V is TRBV20-1 and J is TRBJ2-2; 9 bases agree with TRBD2. The germline gives CDR1 DFQATT, CDR2 SNEGSKA (reference sequence). The CDR3 totals 15 residues. V shed 2 bases and J 2 bases; nucleotides not matched to a gene: 3. CDR3 amino acids: CSARMREGNTGELFF. The CDR3 coding sequence is TGCAGTGCTAGAATGCGGGAGGGAAACACCGGGGAGCTGTTTTTT.

The chain recombines TRBV11-3 with TRBJ2-2; 8 bases are a match to TRBD1. This CDR3 is built from 17 residues. Germline CDR1 and CDR2: SGHNT and YENEEA. After removal of 1 base from V and 5 bases from J, the junction contained 9 bases not matched to a gene. The CDR3 reads CASSLAGTGHTTGELFF. CDR3 sequence (DNA): TGTGCCAGCAGCTTAGCAGGGACAGGCCACACTACCGGGGAGCTGTTTTTT.

This chain connects TRBV20-1 to TRBJ1-1; 7 bases agree with TRBD1. The germline V gene encodes CDR1 DFQATT and CDR2 SNEGSKA (reference sequence). The trim removed 1 base at V and 6 bases at J, leaving 8 bases unmatched. The CDR3 runs 14 residues. CDR3 sequence reads: CSARGEQGWAEAFF. CDR3 DNA: TGCAGTGCTAGAGGCGAACAGGGGTGGGCTGAAGCTTTCTTT.

The chain is built from TRBV21-1 and TRBJ1-2; TRBD1 was called by the table and not checked on the DNA. TRBV21-1 is a recognized pseudogene. The CDR3 is 15 residues long. The CDR3, as DNA: TGTGCCAGCATCGTAGGGGCGGGGGGGCGCGAAGGCTACACCTTC. Its protein is CASIVGAGGREGYTF.

The gene calls are TRBV9 and TRBJ1-1, with D possibly being TRBD1 (6 bases). V was clipped by 6 bases and J by 4 bases, with 16 bases between them. Germline CDR1 reads SGDLS; CDR2 reads YYNGEE. The CDR3 is 14 residues long. The CDR3 DNA follows: TGTGCCAGCACCCCCACGAGAGGGGGCACTGAAGCTTTCTTT. The encoded protein is CASTPTRGGTEAFF.

The chain combines TRBV5-4 with TRBJ2-1, with 7 bases aligning to TRBD2. The CDR3 spans 11 residues. Germline lookup yields CDR1 SGHNT and CDR2 YYREEE (reference sequence). The V gene end was trimmed by 4 bases and the J gene end by 10 bases; junction bases not matched to a gene: 2. CDR3 residues: CASSREDEQFF. The CDR3 bases are TGTGCCAGCAGCCGGGAGGACGAGCAGTTCTTC.

The J gene is TRBJ2-7, the V gene TRBV27, with a weak D call TRBD1 (6 bases). The CDR3 runs 14 residues. V dropped 6 bases and J dropped 4 bases, with 16 bases sitting between them. CDR1 is MNHEY, CDR2 SMNVEV, per germline (reference sequence). The CDR3 DNA is TGTGCCAGCAGCGGGACACGGGGCGGGTACGAGCAGTACTTC. This encodes CASSGTRGGYEQYF.

This clonotype showed up just a few times. The CDR3 DNA sequence: TGTGCCACCAGTGATGCCCAAATTAACACCGGGGAGCTGTTTTTT. This translates into CATSDAQINTGELFF. The genes are TRBV24-1 and TRBJ2-2; no reliable D call. The CDR3 is 15 amino acids. Looked up from germline, CDR1 is KGHDR and CDR2 is SFDVKD. Between the trimmed V and J ends, which lost 3 bases and 2 bases, there was a span of 9 bases.

The V and J genes are TRBV2 and TRBJ1-5; 7 nucleotides line up with TRBD1. With 3 bases clipped from V and 2 bases from J, the junction kept 7 bases outside the gene matches. This CDR3 contains 16 residues. CDR1 is SNHLY and CDR2 is FYNNEI in the germline V gene. The CDR3 reads CASSETGRWGNQPQHF. The CDR3 DNA follows: TGTGCCAGCAGTGAGACAGGGAGATGGGGCAATCAGCCCCAGCATTTT. Full variable domain (remainder filled in from reference TRBV2 and TRBJ1-5): EPEVTQTPSHQVTQMGQEVILRCVPISNHLYFYWYRQILGQKVEFLVSFYNNEISEKSEIFDDQFSVERPDGSNFTLKIRSTKLEDSAMYFCASSETGRWGNQPQHFGDGTRLSIL.

The chain uses TRBV4-3 and TRBJ2-4; no reliable D call. V lost 1 base and J lost 0, with 7 bases in between. Germline lookup yields CDR1 LGHNA and CDR2 YSLEER. The CDR3 is made up of 15 amino acids. As DNA, the CDR3 is TGCGCCAGCAGCCAAGGGGGTCTAGCCAAAAACATTCAGTACTTC. The encoded protein is CASSQGGLAKNIQYF.

The chain employs TRBV27 and TRBJ1-1; TRBD1 matches at 8 bases. The CDR3 consists of 15 residues. The germline V gene has CDR1 MNHEY and CDR2 SMNVEV (reference sequence). Trimming removed 6 bases from V and 1 base from J; junction bases left unmatched: 7. The CDR3 reads CASSRQGPSNTEAFF. The CDR3 DNA sequence: TGTGCCAGCAGCCGACAGGGGCCATCGAACACTGAAGCTTTCTTT.

The genes are TRBV27 and TRBJ2-7; tentative D call: TRBD2 (6 bases). CDR1 is MNHEY, CDR2 SMNVEV, per germline (reference sequence). The CDR3 consists of 15 residues. V lost 2 bases and J lost 1, with 12 bases in between. In DNA form, the CDR3 reads TGTGCCAGCAGTTTACAGGCCGGGACTTCCTACGAGCAGTACTTC. As protein: CASSLQAGTSYEQYF.

This clonotype appeared a few times. This chain links TRBV2 with TRBJ2-5; D is unclear. The CDR3 loop spans 12 amino acids. Germline V lookup: CDR1 SNHLY, CDR2 FYNNEI. Trimming removed 5 bases at V and 1 base at J, with 5 bases between. The CDR3 loop reads CASSIPQETQYF. For the CDR3, the DNA is TGTGCCAGCAGTATTCCCCAAGAGACCCAGTACTTC.